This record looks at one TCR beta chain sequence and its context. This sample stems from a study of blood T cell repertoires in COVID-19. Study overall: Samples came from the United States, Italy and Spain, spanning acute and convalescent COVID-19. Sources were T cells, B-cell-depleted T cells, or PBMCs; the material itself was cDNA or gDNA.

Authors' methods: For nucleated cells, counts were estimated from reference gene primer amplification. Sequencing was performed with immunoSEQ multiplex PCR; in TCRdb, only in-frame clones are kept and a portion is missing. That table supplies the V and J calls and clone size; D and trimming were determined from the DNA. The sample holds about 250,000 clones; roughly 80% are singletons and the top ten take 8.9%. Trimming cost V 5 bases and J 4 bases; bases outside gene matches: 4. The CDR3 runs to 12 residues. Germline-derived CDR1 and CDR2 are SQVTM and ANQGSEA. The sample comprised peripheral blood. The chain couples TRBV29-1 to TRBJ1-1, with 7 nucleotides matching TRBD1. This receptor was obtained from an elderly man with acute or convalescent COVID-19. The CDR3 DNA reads TGCAGCGTTTTACAGGGGAGCACTGAAGCTTTCTTT. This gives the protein CSVLQGSTEAFF.